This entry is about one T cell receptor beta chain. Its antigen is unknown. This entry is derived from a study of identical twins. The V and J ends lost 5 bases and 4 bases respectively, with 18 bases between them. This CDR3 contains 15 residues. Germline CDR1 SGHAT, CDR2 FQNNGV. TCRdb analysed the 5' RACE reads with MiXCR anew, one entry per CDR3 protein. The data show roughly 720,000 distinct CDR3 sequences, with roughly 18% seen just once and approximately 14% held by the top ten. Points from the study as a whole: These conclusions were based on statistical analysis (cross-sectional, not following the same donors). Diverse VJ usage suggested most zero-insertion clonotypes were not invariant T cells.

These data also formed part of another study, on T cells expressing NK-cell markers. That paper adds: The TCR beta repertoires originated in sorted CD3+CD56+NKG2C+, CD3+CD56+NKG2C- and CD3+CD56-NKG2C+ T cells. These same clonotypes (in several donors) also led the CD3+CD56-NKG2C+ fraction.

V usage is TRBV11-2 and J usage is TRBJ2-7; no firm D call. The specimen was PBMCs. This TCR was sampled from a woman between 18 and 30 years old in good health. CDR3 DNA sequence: TGTGCCAGCAGCCCGTCGGCGACATCGAGGTACGAGCAGTACTTC. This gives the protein CASSPSATSRYEQYF.